This T cell receptor beta chain was found in a study of siplizumab effects on memory and regulatory T cells. Per sample, around 92,000 TCR templates underwent assay. This table comes from immunoSEQ multiplex PCR, and its TCRdb copy is limited to in-frame clones, with some not included. The sample has about 100,000 clones, about 95% seen once. The V end was cut by 2 bases, the J end by 5 bases, with 8 bases between. Germline V gene data show CDR1 as SGHNT and CDR2 as YENEEA. CDR3 length: 13 residues. This chain joins TRBV11-3 and TRBJ2-3, with D unclear. The sequence was obtained from a human donor in good health. The sample consisted of non-Treg CD4+ T cells sorted from blood. This CDR3 is CASSLSVGDTQYF. The CDR3 coding sequence is TGTGCCAGCAGCTTATCCGTGGGAGATACGCAGTATTTT.